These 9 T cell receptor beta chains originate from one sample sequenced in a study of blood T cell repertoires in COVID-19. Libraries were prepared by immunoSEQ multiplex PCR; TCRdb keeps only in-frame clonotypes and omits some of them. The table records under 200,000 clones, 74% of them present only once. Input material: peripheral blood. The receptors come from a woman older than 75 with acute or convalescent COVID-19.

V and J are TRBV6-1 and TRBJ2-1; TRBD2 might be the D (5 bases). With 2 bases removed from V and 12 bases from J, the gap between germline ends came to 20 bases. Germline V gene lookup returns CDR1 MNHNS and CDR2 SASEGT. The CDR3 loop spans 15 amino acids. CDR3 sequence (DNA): TGTGCCAGCAGTGAACTCGGACTTAGTTCGGTTCGGCAGTTCTTC. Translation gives CASSELGLSSVRQFF.

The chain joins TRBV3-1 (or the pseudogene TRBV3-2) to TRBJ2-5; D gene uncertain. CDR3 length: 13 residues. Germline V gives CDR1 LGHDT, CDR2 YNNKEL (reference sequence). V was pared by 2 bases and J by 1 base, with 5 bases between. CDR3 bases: TGTGCCAGCAGCCAAATCAGCCAAGAGACCCAGTACTTC. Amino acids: CASSQISQETQYF.

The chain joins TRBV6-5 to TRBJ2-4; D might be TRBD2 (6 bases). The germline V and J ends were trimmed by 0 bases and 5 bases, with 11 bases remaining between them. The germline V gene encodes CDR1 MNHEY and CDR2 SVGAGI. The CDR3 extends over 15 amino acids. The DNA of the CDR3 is TGTGCCAGCAGTTACTCGAGCGGGTCCGAAAACATTCAGTACTTC. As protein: CASSYSSGSENIQYF.

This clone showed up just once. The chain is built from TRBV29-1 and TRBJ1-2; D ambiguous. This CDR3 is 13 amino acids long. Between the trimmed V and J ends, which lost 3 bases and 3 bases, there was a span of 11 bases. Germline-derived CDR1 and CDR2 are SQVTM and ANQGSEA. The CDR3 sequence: CSVDYSSDYGYTF. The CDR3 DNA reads TGCAGCGTTGATTACAGTTCGGACTATGGCTACACCTTC.

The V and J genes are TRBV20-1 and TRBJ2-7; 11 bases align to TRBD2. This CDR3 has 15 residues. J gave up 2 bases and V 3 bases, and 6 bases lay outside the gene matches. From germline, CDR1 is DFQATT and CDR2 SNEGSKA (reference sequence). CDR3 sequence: CSASSLAGGAYEQYF. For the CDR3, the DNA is TGCAGTGCTAGTTCTCTAGCGGGAGGCGCCTACGAGCAGTACTTC.

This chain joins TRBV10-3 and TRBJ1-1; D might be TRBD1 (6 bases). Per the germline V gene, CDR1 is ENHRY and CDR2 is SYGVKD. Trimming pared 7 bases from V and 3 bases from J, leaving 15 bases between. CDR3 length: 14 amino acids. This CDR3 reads CAITSTGSDTEAFF. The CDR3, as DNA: TGTGCCATCACCTCGACAGGTTCGGACACTGAAGCTTTCTTT.

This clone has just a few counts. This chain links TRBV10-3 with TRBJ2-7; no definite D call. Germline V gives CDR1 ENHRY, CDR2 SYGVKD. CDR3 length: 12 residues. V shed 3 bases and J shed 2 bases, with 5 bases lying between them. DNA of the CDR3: TGTGCCATCAGTGACAGTGCCTACGAGCAGTACTTC. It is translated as CAISDSAYEQYF.

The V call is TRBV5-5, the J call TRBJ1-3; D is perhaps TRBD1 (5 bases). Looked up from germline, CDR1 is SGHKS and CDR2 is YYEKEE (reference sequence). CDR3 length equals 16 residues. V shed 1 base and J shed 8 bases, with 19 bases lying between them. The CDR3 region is CASSLSGTSGRDTIYF. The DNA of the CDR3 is TGTGCCAGCAGCTTGTCAGGGACCTCGGGGAGGGACACCATATATTTT.

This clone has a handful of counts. The chain's CDR3 is CASGNGASEQFF. Here the CDR3 DNA reads TGTGCCAGCGGTAATGGGGCGTCCGAGCAGTTCTTC. The V and J genes are TRBV12-3 or TRBV12-4 and TRBJ2-1; perhaps TRBD1 as D (5 bases). The V end was cut by 8 bases, the J end by 10 bases, with 15 bases between. The CDR3 sequence is 12 residues long.